This T cell receptor beta chain originates from a study of PD-L1 blockade in urothelial cancer. Across the whole study: Atezolizumab, begun by patients in about 2014, was given at 1,200 mg intravenously every 3 weeks. Bladder-origin urothelial cancer in males covered twenty-five of 29 patients.

Produced via immunoSEQ multiplex PCR; TCRdb's table is partial and in-frame only. Of 95,000 to 100,000 clones listed, around 86% were seen once; the top ten hold 1.5% to 2%. Time point denoted: pretreatment peripheral blood. The study collected 1 to 8 samples per patient, pretreatment and on-treatment. The clonotype comes from a man in his 60s with urothelial cancer. This specimen consisted of PBMCs, obtained around atezolizumab (anti-PD-L1) treatment.

The DNA for the CDR3 is TGCGCCAGCAGCTTGGGGGCTAGCGGCGACCGGACGTACTTC. It specifies CASSLGASGDRTYF. The J gene is TRBJ2-7, the V gene TRBV5-1; 7 nucleotides align to TRBD2. The J segment lost 12 bases and the V segment lost 0 bases, leaving 12 bases of the junction unmatched. The CDR3 loop spans 14 amino acids. Germline values: CDR1 SGHRS, CDR2 YFSETQ.